The sequence of this TCR beta chain was determined in a study of T cells after yellow fever vaccination. Whole-study context: Fractions of limited cellularity were prepared by means of SMART-Seq v4 Ultra Low Input. Study outcomes and limitations: Detected again after the booster were most primary-vaccination clones, at approximately 96% CD4 and approximately 90% CD8. The secondary T-cell response peaked on day 5, not day 15, but was weaker. Only a small proportion of the clonotypes turned up in both the CD4 and the CD8 compartments, likely arising from convergent recombination.

Concerning this clonotype itself: Its antigen is not known.

TCRdb re-derived calls from the 5' RACE reads in MiXCR, one entry per CDR3 protein. The top ten hold about 14% of the sample, which has 550,000 to 750,000 distinct CDR3 sequences, roughly 13% seen once. Germline CDR1 is LNHDA and CDR2 is SQIVND (reference sequence). This CDR3 has 14 amino acids. V was shortened by 5 bases and J by 4 bases, with 12 bases between the two germline ends. The material sequenced was PBMCs, taken on the day of the yellow fever booster vaccination. The sequence was obtained from a man aged 25-45 years who received the YFV17D yellow fever vaccine. The chain combines TRBV19 with TRBJ2-1; no definite D call. CDR3 nucleotide sequence: TGTGCCAGTAGTTTCCGAGACCCGTACAATGAGCAGTTCTTC. This encodes CASSFRDPYNEQFF. Full variable domain (outside the CDR3, taken from reference TRBV19 and TRBJ2-1): DGGITQSPKYLFRKEGQNVTLSCEQNLNHDAMYWYRQDPGQGLRLIYYSQIVNDFQKGDIAEGYSVSREKKESFPLTVTSAQKNPTAFYLCASSFRDPYNEQFFGPGTRLTVL.